This T cell receptor beta chain was recovered during a study of CD8 T cells in Susac syndrome. Trimming took 8 bases from V and 3 from J, leaving 7 bases between them. CDR3 length equals 11 residues. The germline CDR1 and CDR2 sequences are MNHEY and SMNVEV (reference sequence). RNA, at roughly 0.45 to 1 ug, was reverse transcribed with random hexamers. TCRdb ran MiXCR on the immunoSEQ multiplex PCR reads and lists one entry per CDR3 protein. Of almost 450,000 distinct CDR3 sequences detected, roughly 85% appear once; the ten largest clones hold under 0.15%. The genes are TRBV27 and TRBJ1-1; no firm D call. The clonotype originates from a human donor with multiple sclerosis. The sequencing input was CD8+ T cells from PBMCs. CDR3 in amino acids: CASGWDTEAFF. As DNA, the CDR3 is TGTGCCAGCGGATGGGACACTGAAGCTTTCTTT.